This TCR beta chain came from a study of T cells in Graves' hyperthyroidism and ophthalmopathy (dated by TCRdb to between 2018 and 2021). For the study in its entirety: Peripheral blood samples were taken at initial diagnosis, before any treatment was given. TCR V-J signatures able to tell the groups apart were searched for in a discovery cohort of some 100 patients, of whom roughly 42 had Graves' ophthalmopathy and some 60 had stable Graves' hyperthyroidism. Prospective prediction of ophthalmopathy was tested in an independent validation cohort consisting of roughly 20 hyperthyroidism patients and about 17 patients who later progressed to ophthalmopathy. The roughly 91 discovery patients were randomly divided into training and test sets at a 7:3 ratio. In about 6 Graves' hyperthyroidism patients, the study also compared T-cell repertoires from thyroid tissue with T-cell repertoires from blood. Once sampling was done, hyperthyroidism patients were given methimazole at a starting dose of 30 mg daily, whereas ophthalmopathy patients were given high-dose intravenous methylprednisolone. The paper describes TCR Vbeta CDR3 sequencing of around 140 peripheral blood samples, made up of some 40 ophthalmopathy patients, roughly 72 hyperthyroidism patients and roughly 17 progressor patients.

The TCR beta CDR3 regions were amplified from the RNA transcripts. The first round of RT-PCR for the TCR CDR3 was performed with the HTBI primer set and the Qiagen OneStep RT-PCR kit. Libraries were constructed in a second round of multiplex PCR, after which size selection and purification were carried out. The libraries were sequenced on an Illumina HiSeq2000 using paired-end 100 bp reads. Per the authors' processing: SOAPnuke was used to process the raw data, throwing out any read that contained adapters or uncalled bases, had a mean Phred below 15, or lacked an exact constant-primer or identifier match. COPE v1.2.5 was used to merge the high-quality paired reads, and each unique nucleotide sequence was defined as a clonotype. MiTCR v1.1 was used to align the clonotypes against IMGT TRBV, TRBD and TRBJ reference segments. Analysis was restricted to V-J combinations with a frequency above 0.0001, which covered roughly 99% of repertoires. The TCS score was defined as the ratio of F50 (clonal expansion) to E x V (chaos), calculated using BLOSUM62-based TCRdist between CDR3 peptides within each V-J. Welch's t-statistics and random forest reduced approximately 520 V-J features to around 14, which were used in a naive Bayes classifier (R e1071). TCRdb reprocessing: public reads trimmed at Q25 with fastp, clones called with MiXCR, in-frame beta chains kept. One record per CDR3 amino acid sequence lists the most common genes and DNA. The V and J calls reflect TCRdb's pipeline rather than the authors' work. The sample profile shows about 280,000 distinct CDR3 sequences; 20% to 30% of them were found once. Approximately 30% of the sample comes from the top ten.

Hyperthyroidism patients were aged 18 to 65 years and newly diagnosed, with disease duration of less than 2 months. Any patient with an uncontrolled infection, another autoimmune disease, pregnancy or lactation was excluded. Clinical symptoms, serum thyroxine and TRAb, thyroid ultrasound, and orbital computed tomography formed the basis for the diagnoses. Blood from progressor patients was collected at the time of first diagnosis with hyperthyroidism, before any ophthalmopathy symptoms had appeared. PBMCs were separated from approximately 9.9 ml of fresh peripheral blood using Ficoll-Paque density gradient centrifugation. Progressor patients were initially diagnosed with Graves' hyperthyroidism and developed ophthalmopathy during follow-up. Total RNA was extracted using Trizol reagent, and RNA quality was assessed on an Agilent 2100 Bioanalyzer. The study at large found these results: During validation, the model predicted progression to ophthalmopathy a median of approximately 6.5 months ahead of onset, with approximately 71% sensitivity and 72.22% specificity. In cross-validation, a model built on a 13 V-J signature told ophthalmopathy apart from stable hyperthyroidism with approximately 90% sensitivity and around 83% specificity, and in testing the same model reached 80%/75%. No statistical method was used to set the sample size in advance, and investigators knew the group allocation. Most expanded thyroid clonotypes (frequency above 0.001) were also found in blood, which suggests that blood repertoires may mirror thyroid immune responses.

The germline V end is reduced by 3 bases and the J end by 2 bases; junction bases left unmatched: 6. CDR1 is given as SGHTA and CDR2 as FQGTGA, both from the germline V gene. The CDR3 holds 15 amino acids from the cysteine to the phenylalanine. Only CDR3 DNA remains: 45 bases, in frame from the first base. Details on this clonotype: What antigen it recognizes has not been identified. No much larger clone is present one base from it, and per-base qualities are unavailable.

Sequenced input: blood. The V gene is TRBV7-3 and the J gene is TRBJ2-7; 8 central bases correspond to TRBD1. The sequence came from a man aged 40-50 years with Graves' hyperthyroidism that later progressed to Graves' ophthalmopathy. The CDR3 sequence is CASSLPTGDPYEQYF. The DNA sequence is as follows: TGTGCCAGCAGCTTGCCGACAGGGGACCCCTACGAGCAGTACTTC.